Below are 24 T cell receptor beta chains sequenced from a single sample in a study of OX40 agonist ivuxolimab in advanced cancers. Clones were sequenced by immunoSEQ multiplex PCR, and TCRdb holds only the in-frame ones, with some missing. The sample consists of approximately 20,000 clones, around nine tenths of them appearing once. The starting material was CD4+ or CD8+ T cells sorted from blood, obtained in a trial of the OX40 agonist ivuxolimab. The receptor set was obtained from an adult with an advanced solid tumor such as melanoma, head and neck, liver or kidney cancer.

J is TRBJ2-1 and V is TRBV28, with 9 bases matching TRBD2. The junction had 13 bases not matched to a gene; V was cut back by 7 bases and J by 0 bases. The CDR3 runs to 18 residues. Germline values: CDR1 MDHEN, CDR2 SYDVKM. CDR3 DNA: TGTGCCAGCACCCAGCTGGGACTAGCCGCTCGCTCCTACAATGAGCAGTTCTTC. Its translation: CASTQLGLAARSYNEQFF.

The chain couples TRBV5-1 to TRBJ2-7, with D uncertain. Trimming removed 0 bases at V and 0 bases at J, with 13 bases between. The germline gives CDR1 SGHRS, CDR2 YFSETQ. The CDR3 is 16 amino acids. The CDR3: CASSLGTVTSSYEQYF. Written as DNA, the CDR3 is TGCGCCAGCAGCTTGGGGACGGTAACGAGCTCCTACGAGCAGTACTTC.

The rearrangement joins TRBV21-1 to TRBJ1-1. TRBV21-1 represents a pseudogene. The CDR3 length is 15 residues. In DNA, the CDR3 is TGTGCCTATCCGCTGAGGGCGGGGGGAGAGACTGAAGCTTTCTTT. This translates into CAYPLRAGGETEAFF.

V usage is TRBV11-2 and J usage is TRBJ2-6; possible D gene TRBD1, 5 bases. V was trimmed by 5 bases and J by 5 bases, leaving 22 bases between them. CDR1 is SGHAT and CDR2 is FQNNGV in the germline V gene. This CDR3 is built from 18 residues. The chain's CDR3 is CASSQGQQATSRANVLTF. The CDR3 nucleotides are TGTGCCAGCAGCCAGGGCCAACAAGCAACAAGTCGGGCCAACGTCCTGACTTTC.

The rearrangement uses TRBV19 and TRBJ1-4, with a weak D call TRBD1 (5 bases). The CDR3 runs 20 residues. CDR1 LNHDA and CDR2 SQIVND come from the germline V gene (reference sequence). V lost 2 bases and J lost 4, with 26 bases in between. CDR3 nucleotides: TGTGCCAGTAGTATATCCATTTCCGGGACTGTGCATGTTCATAATGAAAAACTGTTTTTT. Translated, it gives CASSISISGTVHVHNEKLFF. The full variable domain, in which reference TRBV19 and TRBJ1-4 provide the parts outside the CDR3, is DGGITQSPKYLFRKEGQNVTLSCEQNLNHDAMYWYRQDPGQGLRLIYYSQIVNDFQKGDIAEGYSVSREKKESFPLTVTSAQKNPTAFYLCASSISISGTVHVHNEKLFFGSGTQLSVL.

The chain has TRBV2 and TRBJ1-1, with D perhaps TRBD1 (5 bases). V dropped 6 bases and J dropped 3 bases, with 17 bases sitting between them. The germline V gene encodes CDR1 SNHLY and CDR2 FYNNEI. This CDR3 is built from 15 residues. The CDR3 DNA is TGTGCCAGCAGCGACGTGGGGGGAAGGGACACTGAAGCTTTCTTT. It yields the protein CASSDVGGRDTEAFF.

The V and J genes are TRBV13 and TRBJ1-6; weak D call: TRBD1 (5 bases). This CDR3 is 14 amino acids long. Germline V gene sequence: CDR1 PRHDT, CDR2 FYEKMQ (reference sequence). Deletions cut 5 bases from V and 8 bases from J, with 13 bases between. CDR3 coding DNA: TGTGCCAGCAGCACGGCCCAGACAGATTCACCCCTCCACTTT. This translates into CASSTAQTDSPLHF.

The rearrangement uses TRBV25-1 and TRBJ1-4, with D tentatively TRBD1 (5 bases). Germline V gene sequence: CDR1 MGHDK, CDR2 SYGVNS. The CDR3 totals 15 residues. The V gene lost 1 base and the J gene lost 7 bases, with 13 bases spanning the gap. This CDR3 reads CASSEWRGETEKLFF. In nucleotides, the CDR3 is TGTGCCAGCAGTGAATGGCGGGGGGAGACTGAAAAACTGTTTTTT. The entire variable domain, with the rest obtained from reference TRBV25-1 and TRBJ1-4, is as follows: EADIYQTPRYLVIGTGKKITLECSQTMGHDKMYWYQQDPGMELHLIHYSYGVNSTEKGDLSSESTVSRIRTEHFPLTLESARPSHTSQYLCASSEWRGETEKLFFGSGTQLSVL.

This chain's CDR3 is CASSDDRVTNTGELFF. In nucleotides, the CDR3 is TGTGCCAGCAGTGATGACAGGGTGACGAACACCGGGGAGCTGTTTTTT. V gene TRBV28 combines with J gene TRBJ2-2; 7 positions match TRBD1. This CDR3 spans 16 amino acids. The V and J ends lost 5 bases and 0 bases, in that order; junction bases with no gene match: 6. Germline CDR1 is MDHEN and CDR2 is SYDVKM.

This clone was seen once. The chain has TRBV5-6 and TRBJ1-5; TRBD1 matches 7 bases. Germline loops: CDR1 SGHDT, CDR2 YYEEEE. After removal of 0 bases from V and 3 bases from J, the junction contained 6 bases not matched to a gene. The CDR3 is 16 amino acids. DNA of the CDR3: TGTGCCAGCAGCTTGGGGACAGGAGGATCCAATCAGCCCCAGCATTTT. Its protein is CASSLGTGGSNQPQHF.

V usage is TRBV28 and J usage is TRBJ1-6, with 8 bases matching TRBD1. V gave up 6 bases and J gave up 7 bases; unmatched junction bases: 8. The CDR3 extends over 15 amino acids. CDR1 MDHEN and CDR2 SYDVKM come from the germline V gene. The CDR3 coding sequence is TGTGCCAGCAGCGGCGGACAGGGCCTCAATTCACCCCTCCACTTT. Protein sequence: CASSGGQGLNSPLHF.

The V and J genes are TRBV27 and TRBJ2-7; D possibly corresponds to TRBD2 (5 bases). Per germline, CDR1 MNHEY and CDR2 SMNVEV (reference sequence). V lost 2 bases and J 4 bases, leaving 15 bases between the germline ends. This CDR3 comprises 15 residues. CDR3: CASSLSRRGSYEQYF. The CDR3 region has the DNA TGTGCCAGCAGTTTAAGTCGGCGAGGGTCATACGAGCAGTACTTC.

The chain has TRBV27 and TRBJ2-7, with a weak D call TRBD1 (9 bases). The CDR3 extends over 13 amino acids. The V end lost 4 bases, the J end lost 9 bases, and 16 bases lay between the germline ends. Germline-derived CDR1 and CDR2 are MNHEY and SMNVEV (reference sequence). The CDR3 loop reads CASSYGTGTRQYF. CDR3 coding DNA: TGTGCCAGCAGTTACGGGACAGGGACTAGGCAGTACTTC.

The V gene is TRBV5-1, the J gene TRBJ2-2, with D hard to call. The germline V gene has CDR1 SGHRS and CDR2 YFSETQ. Trimming stripped 2 bases from V and 1 base from J, with 12 bases between. The CDR3 contains 16 residues. The CDR3 coding sequence is TGCGCCAGCAGCTTTGACGGATCGGTGAACACCGGGGAGCTGTTTTTT. It is translated as CASSFDGSVNTGELFF.

This clone was detected once. This chain uses TRBV7-8 with TRBJ2-7; 8 bases line up with TRBD1. The CDR3 is made up of 14 amino acids. The germline V gene has CDR1 SGHVS and CDR2 FQNEAQ. V was clipped by 8 bases and J by 4 bases; unmatched bases: 10. CDR3 sequence (DNA): TGTGCCAGCGGACCGACAGGGGCCATGTACGAGCAGTACTTC. Its translation is CASGPTGAMYEQYF.

The rearrangement joins TRBV6-6 to TRBJ2-6; D possibly corresponds to TRBD1 (8 bases). Germline CDR1 MNHNY, CDR2 SVGAGI (reference sequence). The V end was cut by 6 bases, the J end by 8 bases, with 17 bases between. The CDR3 is 15 amino acids. The CDR3 spells CASSPTGEGPNVLTF. The CDR3 DNA reads TGTGCCAGCAGCCCGACAGGGGAGGGACCCAACGTCCTGACTTTC.

The chain couples TRBV19 to TRBJ1-2; TRBD1 might be the D (5 bases). Trimming removed 3 bases from V and 6 bases from J, with 17 bases in between. Germline values: CDR1 LNHDA, CDR2 SQIVND (reference sequence). The CDR3 has 15 amino acids. The CDR3 region is CASSIVAGLGDGYTF. CDR3 nucleotides: TGTGCCAGTAGTATCGTCGCCGGATTAGGGGATGGCTACACCTTC.

V usage is TRBV6-5 and J usage is TRBJ2-7, with D maybe TRBD2 (5 bases). The V and J ends lost 7 bases and 5 bases respectively, with 15 bases between them. Germline values: CDR1 MNHEY, CDR2 SVGAGI. The CDR3 runs to 13 residues. The CDR3 region is CASIPAEVDEQYF. As DNA, the CDR3 is TGTGCCAGCATCCCCGCGGAGGTGGACGAGCAGTACTTC.

V usage is TRBV13 and J usage is TRBJ1-1, with D maybe TRBD1 (5 bases). The CDR3 is 13 amino acids. In germline, CDR1 is PRHDT, CDR2 FYEKMQ (reference sequence). Trimming took off 6 bases at V and 2 bases at J, with 10 bases between the two ends. CDR3 region: CASSYRLNTEAFF. For the CDR3, the DNA is TGTGCCAGCAGTTACAGGCTAAACACTGAAGCTTTCTTT.

The gene calls are TRBV10-3 and TRBJ2-2; the D gene is possibly TRBD1 (5 bases). Per germline, CDR1 ENHRY and CDR2 SYGVKD. The length of the CDR3 is 20 residues. Trimming stripped 4 bases from V and 8 bases from J, with 32 bases between. The CDR3, as DNA: TGTGCCATCAGTGTCGTCGACAGCCTTAGAGATCACGTATTGCCAGGGGAGCTGTTTTTT. Its translation is CAISVVDSLRDHVLPGELFF.

The V gene is TRBV4-2, the J gene TRBJ2-1; 7 positions agree with TRBD2. The CDR3 length is 17 residues. The V gene's germline CDR1 is LGHNA and CDR2 YNFKEQ. The V and J ends lost 0 bases and 6 bases, in that order; junction bases with no gene match: 11. The CDR3 protein is CASSQDPPSGGVNEQFF. In DNA, the CDR3 is TGTGCCAGCAGCCAAGATCCCCCTAGTGGGGGGGTCAATGAGCAGTTCTTC.

With respect to this clone: Likely a read error: the CDR3 ends without its conserved phenylalanine or tryptophan. The genes are TRBV4-2 and TRBJ1-6, with D possibly being TRBD1 (5 bases). Per the germline V gene, CDR1 is LGHNA and CDR2 is YNFKEQ. This CDR3 has 17 residues. V gave up 0 bases and J gave up 2 bases, with 11 bases separating them. The CDR3 bases are TGTGCCAGCAGCCAAGATGTGGGGACTACCTATAATTCACCCCTCCACCTT. Residues: CASSQDVGTTYNSPLHL.

The chain combines TRBV5-1 with TRBJ2-3; perhaps TRBD1 as D (5 bases). This CDR3 contains 14 residues. Per the germline V gene, CDR1 is SGHRS and CDR2 is YFSETQ. Trimming cost V 4 bases and J 4 bases, with 13 bases left between them. This chain's CDR3 is CASSLGAPPDTQYF. The CDR3 bases are TGCGCCAGCAGCCTTGGGGCCCCCCCAGATACGCAGTATTTT. The complete variable domain, with remaining parts taken from reference TRBV5-1 and TRBJ2-3, reads KAGVTQTPRYLIKTRGQQVTLSCSPISGHRSVSWYQQTPGQGLQFLFEYFSETQRNKGNFPGRFSGRQFSNSRSEMNVSTLELGDSALYLCASSLGAPPDTQYFGPGTRLTVL.

This sequence joins TRBV14 and TRBJ1-1; possibly TRBD1 for D (5 bases). The V end lost 4 bases, the J end lost 1 base, and 13 bases lay between the germline ends. CDR3 size: 15 residues. Looked up from germline, CDR1 is SGHDN and CDR2 is FVKESK. In DNA form, the CDR3 reads TGTGCCAGCAGCCCCTGGGAGGGGCGGAACACTGAAGCTTTCTTT. This codes for CASSPWEGRNTEAFF.